This passage covers 25 T cell receptor beta chains from one sample sequenced in a study of Ad26.COV2.S vaccination and SARS-CoV-2 variants. Assay: immunoSEQ multiplex PCR; the TCRdb copy retains only in-frame clones and omits some. The repertoire holds about 180,000 clones, approximately 88% seen once, with under 7.5% in the top ten. Sequences were derived from peripheral blood, sampled after recovery from COVID-19. The receptors were gathered from a human donor who had recovered from COVID-19.

The sample holds one count of this clone. The genes are TRBV13 and TRBJ1-4; unclear D gene. Trimming stripped 2 bases from V and 2 bases from J, with 6 bases between. CDR1 PRHDT and CDR2 FYEKMQ come from the germline V gene (reference sequence). The CDR3 has 14 residues. In DNA, the CDR3 is TGTGCCAGCAGCTTAATGAGTACTAATGAAAAACTGTTTTTT. Translated, it gives CASSLMSTNEKLFF.

The chain employs TRBV12-3 or TRBV12-4 and TRBJ2-3, with 9 bases aligning to TRBD1. The CDR3 extends over 13 amino acids. V lost 6 bases to trimming and J lost 6 bases; unmatched junction nucleotides: 4. The chain's CDR3 is CASRGTGKDTQYF. Written as DNA, the CDR3 is TGTGCCAGCAGGGGGACAGGGAAGGATACGCAGTATTTT.

The CDR3 loop is CASGAGTSPNEQFF. The CDR3 DNA is TGTGCCAGCGGGGCAGGGACTAGCCCAAATGAGCAGTTCTTC. The rearrangement uses TRBV27 and TRBJ2-1; 9 bases agree with TRBD2. This CDR3 is 14 amino acids long. From germline, CDR1 is MNHEY and CDR2 SMNVEV (reference sequence). Trimming at V came to 8 bases and at J to 7 bases, leaving 9 bases not matched to a gene.

The gene calls are TRBV18 and TRBJ2-3, with 7 positions matching TRBD2. This CDR3 has 17 residues. Trimming at V came to 3 bases and at J to 3 bases, leaving 12 bases not matched to a gene. From germline, CDR1 is KGHSH and CDR2 LQKENI. This CDR3 is CASSPRKRDSRTDTQYF. The CDR3 nucleotides are TGTGCCAGCTCACCCCGGAAGCGGGATAGTAGGACAGATACGCAGTATTTT.

The sample holds a few counts of this clone. This chain connects TRBV11-2 to TRBJ2-1; D tentatively reads TRBD1 or TRBD2 (5 bases each). Germline V gene data show CDR1 as SGHAT and CDR2 as FQNNGV. The CDR3 covers 15 residues. V was trimmed by 5 bases and J by 0 bases, leaving 11 bases between them. CDR3 nucleotides: TGTGCCAGCAGCCCCACAGGAGGCTCCTACAATGAGCAGTTCTTC. Its translation is CASSPTGGSYNEQFF.

The J gene is TRBJ1-1, the V gene TRBV12-5, with 7 bases that match TRBD1. Germline V CDR1 and CDR2: LGHNT, FRNRAP. The CDR3 extends over 16 amino acids. V shed 0 bases, J shed 2 bases, and the junction held 6 bases outside the gene matches. CDR3 DNA sequence: TGTGCTAGTGGTTTGGTTTACAGGGGCGGCAACACTGAAGCTTTCTTT. Translated: CASGLVYRGGNTEAFF.

The chain links TRBV19 to TRBJ2-7, with 10 bases matching TRBD1. Germline V CDR1 and CDR2: LNHDA, SQIVND (reference sequence). This CDR3 has 16 amino acids. V lost 0 bases, J lost 2 bases, and 4 bases stayed unmatched. The CDR3 loop reads CASSIDGTGDTYEQYF. CDR3 DNA sequence: TGTGCCAGTAGTATAGACGGGACAGGGGACACCTACGAGCAGTACTTC.

The chain uses TRBV5-1 and TRBJ1-1; D is unresolved. The germline CDR1 and CDR2 sequences are SGHRS and YFSETQ. V was cut by 0 bases and J by 7 bases, with 10 bases left in between. There are 13 residues in the CDR3. The CDR3 spells CASSLVGSGEAFF. The CDR3 DNA reads as TGCGCCAGCAGCTTGGTGGGGTCGGGTGAAGCTTTCTTT.

J is TRBJ1-5 and V is TRBV7-8, with a tentative D call TRBD1 (5 bases). The CDR3 length is 14 residues. V was shortened by 7 bases and J by 6 bases, with 16 bases between the two germline ends. Germline V CDR1 and CDR2: SGHVS, FQNEAQ. The CDR3: CASIMGRASQPQHF. In DNA form, the CDR3 reads TGTGCCAGCATCATGGGCAGGGCCAGTCAGCCCCAGCATTTT.

V and J are TRBV5-1 and TRBJ1-2; D ambiguous. In germline, CDR1 is SGHRS, CDR2 YFSETQ. This CDR3 is built from 16 residues. The germline V and J ends were trimmed by 3 bases and 2 bases, with 17 bases remaining between them. CDR3: CASSSPYETANYGYTF. The DNA for the CDR3 is TGCGCCAGCAGCTCCCCCTATGAGACGGCGAACTATGGCTACACCTTC.

The CDR3 loop is CASSRDRITSPLHF. As DNA, the CDR3 is TGTGCCAGCAGCCGAGACAGAATAACGTCACCCCTCCACTTT. This sequence joins TRBV7-8 and TRBJ1-6, with TRBD1 as a possible D gene (5 bases). The CDR3 length is 14 residues. Trimming removed 5 bases at V and 10 bases at J, with 15 bases between. The germline V gene encodes CDR1 SGHVS and CDR2 FQNEAQ.

The chain uses TRBV9 and TRBJ1-4; D not resolved. From germline, CDR1 is SGDLS and CDR2 YYNGEE. V was shortened by 2 bases and J by 1 base, with 6 bases between the two germline ends. The CDR3 totals 14 residues. CDR3 in amino acids: CASSVGLTNEKLFF. CDR3 DNA: TGTGCCAGCAGCGTTGGACTAACTAATGAAAAACTGTTTTTT.

The chain carries TRBV2 and TRBJ2-1, with D possibly matching TRBD2 (6 bases). Germline CDR1 and CDR2: SNHLY and FYNNEI. The CDR3 is 14 amino acids. Between the trimmed V and J ends, which lost 4 bases and 4 bases, there was a span of 11 bases. CDR3 in DNA: TGTGCCAGCAGTGGGGTGGGGGGTTACAATGAGCAGTTCTTC. It specifies CASSGVGGYNEQFF.

The chain links TRBV3-1 (or the pseudogene TRBV3-2) to TRBJ2-7, with 11 bases that match TRBD1. The germline CDR1 and CDR2 sequences are LGHDT and YNNKEL (reference sequence). The trim removed 3 bases at V and 1 base at J, leaving 2 bases unmatched. CDR3 size: 15 residues. CDR3 loop: CASSQGQGESYEQYF. For the CDR3, the DNA is TGTGCCAGCAGCCAGGGACAGGGGGAATCCTACGAGCAGTACTTC.

This rearrangement joins TRBV19 to TRBJ2-7; D is tentatively TRBD1 or TRBD2 (5 bases each). Germline V gives CDR1 LNHDA, CDR2 SQIVND (reference sequence). This CDR3 is 15 amino acids long. V was pared by 3 bases and J by 0 bases, with 12 bases between. The CDR3 nucleotides are TGTGCCAGTAGTATGTTAAGGGACGGCTCCTACGAGCAGTACTTC. Residues: CASSMLRDGSYEQYF. Filled out from reference TRBV19 and TRBJ2-7, the complete variable domain reads DGGITQSPKYLFRKEGQNVTLSCEQNLNHDAMYWYRQDPGQGLRLIYYSQIVNDFQKGDIAEGYSVSREKKESFPLTVTSAQKNPTAFYLCASSMLRDGSYEQYFGPGTRLTVT.

For this clone: A clone one base away is much larger, so this may be a read error. The chain joins TRBV7-2 to TRBJ2-7; D gene unclear. The CDR3 is 12 residues long. V gave up 5 bases and J gave up 0 bases, with 5 bases separating them. Looked up from germline, CDR1 is SGHTA and CDR2 is FQGNSA. The chain's CDR3 is CASSRSSYEQYF. The CDR3 nucleotides read TGTGCCAGCAGCCGAAGCTCCTACGAGCAGTACTTC.

The V call is TRBV10-3, the J call TRBJ2-5, with a tentative D call TRBD2 (6 bases). The CDR3 runs 13 residues. Germline CDR1 is ENHRY and CDR2 is SYGVKD. V dropped 6 bases and J dropped 2 bases, with 10 bases sitting between them. CDR3 sequence: CAISLLAQETQYF. The CDR3 DNA sequence: TGTGCCATCAGCCTCCTAGCGCAAGAGACCCAGTACTTC.

The V gene is TRBV7-9, the J gene TRBJ1-1; no clear D. The germline gives CDR1 SEHNR, CDR2 FQNEAQ (reference sequence). Trimming removed 7 bases at V and 5 bases at J, with 8 bases between. The CDR3 is 11 amino acids. CDR3 residues: CASTSGTEAFF. CDR3 sequence (DNA): TGTGCCAGCACCTCCGGGACTGAAGCTTTCTTT.

In the case of this clone: The germline gene is not matched at one end of the junction; a read error may be the cause. The gene calls are TRBV9 and TRBJ1-3; unclear D gene. This CDR3 region has 15 residues. Germline V lookup: CDR1 SGDLS, CDR2 YYNGEE. The CDR3 sequence: CASTVGAVVGNTIYF. The CDR3 region has the DNA TGTGCCAGCACCGTAGGCGCTGTGGTGGGAAACACCATATATTTT.

The chain recombines TRBV12-3 or TRBV12-4 with TRBJ2-3; D gene ambiguous. The CDR3 sequence is 11 residues long. Deletions cut 6 bases from V and 8 bases from J, with 9 bases between. CDR3 amino acids: CASRLFLTQYF. The CDR3, as DNA: TGTGCCAGCAGACTCTTCCTTACGCAGTATTTT.

This chain joins TRBV6-5 and TRBJ1-6; TRBD1 matches at 9 bases. This CDR3 comprises 15 residues. Germline lookup yields CDR1 MNHEY and CDR2 SVGAGI. The V gene end was trimmed by 1 base and the J gene end by 10 bases; junction bases not matched to a gene: 5. DNA for the CDR3: TGTGCCAGCAGTTACTTGGGACAGGGAGGCTCACCCCTCCACTTT. Protein: CASSYLGQGGSPLHF.

This clone was counted a single time. The V and J genes are TRBV5-1 and TRBJ1-5; D might be TRBD1 (6 bases). V lost 0 bases and J lost 6, with 13 bases in between. Germline V lookup: CDR1 SGHRS, CDR2 YFSETQ. CDR3 length: 15 residues. CDR3 in DNA: TGCGCCAGCAGCTTGGAAGGGGGGTCGGGTCAGCCCCAGCATTTT. It yields the protein CASSLEGGSGQPQHF. Together with reference TRBV5-1 and TRBJ1-5, the CDR3 gives the full variable domain: KAGVTQTPRYLIKTRGQQVTLSCSPISGHRSVSWYQQTPGQGLQFLFEYFSETQRNKGNFPGRFSGRQFSNSRSEMNVSTLELGDSALYLCASSLEGGSGQPQHFGDGTRLSIL.

V and J are TRBV2 and TRBJ1-2; D is uncertain. Germline CDR1 is SNHLY and CDR2 is FYNNEI. The length of the CDR3 is 10 residues. V lost 10 bases and J lost 8, with 11 bases in between. This CDR3 is CATLTRGYTF. Here the CDR3 DNA reads TGTGCCACTCTTACCCGCGGCTACACCTTC.

The chain uses TRBV18 and TRBJ1-6, with 12 bases identical to TRBD1. From germline, CDR1 is KGHSH and CDR2 LQKENI. J gave up 7 bases and V 5 bases, and 3 bases lay outside the gene matches. The CDR3 has 15 amino acids. CDR3 sequence reads: CASSEGTGGNSPLHF. CDR3 DNA sequence: TGTGCCAGCTCAGAAGGGACAGGGGGCAATTCACCCCTCCACTTT.

The chain employs TRBV10-3 and TRBJ1-4; D call uncertain. Trimming cost V 3 bases and J 0 bases, with 5 bases left between them. The CDR3 loop spans 14 amino acids. Germline V CDR1 and CDR2: ENHRY, SYGVKD. This CDR3 reads CAISEVSTNEKLFF. CDR3 sequence (DNA): TGTGCCATCAGTGAAGTCTCAACTAATGAAAAACTGTTTTTT.